A selection of T cell receptor beta chains follows, all from one sample in a study of CD8 T cells in Susac syndrome. TCRdb reprocessed the immunoSEQ multiplex PCR reads via MiXCR and lists one record per CDR3 protein. The sample includes about 300,000 distinct CDR3 sequences, around 85% of them seen just once. Sequencing was performed on CD8+ T cells from PBMCs. The receptors stem from a human donor with multiple sclerosis. Each CDR3 is given with its conserved first and last residue. Fields, in order: clone size, V gene, D gene, J gene, CDR3 DNA, CDR3 protein. The D gene is left open where the match is weak. Not every row has a clone size; where given, it reads once, few, many or a size class.

>NA|TRBV2|NA|TRBJ2-3
TGTGCCAGCAGTGACCTAGCGCAGAACACAGATACGCAGTATTTT
CASSDLAQNTDTQYF
>NA|TRBV28|NA|TRBJ2-7
TGTGCCAGCAGTTTATTATCCCGGCAGCCCGAGCAGTACTTC
CASSLLSRQPEQYF
>NA|TRBV12-3/TRBV12-4|TRBD1|TRBJ1-1
TGTGCCAGCAGTTATTTTGATGGACAGGGGGCTTTCTTT
CASSYFDGQGAFF
>NA|TRBV24-1|NA|TRBJ2-7
TGTGCCACCAGTGACAATTTAAATTTTGGGAGAACCCCCAACGAGCAGTACTTC
CATSDNLNFGRTPNEQYF
>NA|TRBV7-9|TRBD2|TRBJ2-7
TGTGCCTCCTCCCCTAGCGGGACGTACGAGCAGTACTTC
CASSPSGTYEQYF
>few|TRBV4-3|NA|TRBJ1-4
TGCGCCAGCAGCCAAGGCAAAGCAGGGTTTGCGGGGAAACTGTTTTTT
CASSQGKAGFAGKLFF
>NA|TRBV20-1|NA|TRBJ1-1
TGCAGATGCAGGGCGAGGGGAACTGAAGCTTTCTTT
CRCRARGTEAFF
>NA|TRBV6-2/TRBV6-3|NA|TRBJ2-1
TGTGCCAGCAGTTACGGGCAGTTCCATGAGCAGTTCTTC
CASSYGQFHEQFF
>NA|TRBV20-1|NA|TRBJ2-3
TGCAGTGCTAGAGATCAGGGGCCAGATACGCAGTATTTT
CSARDQGPDTQYF
>NA|TRBV29-1|TRBD2|TRBJ2-7
TGCAGCGTTGTGCTGCGGGAGTCCTACGAGCAGTACTTC
CSVVLRESYEQYF
>NA|TRBV13|TRBD1|TRBJ1-4
TGTGCCAGCAGCTCCAGGACAGGGAGTGAAAAACTGTTTTTT
CASSSRTGSEKLFF
>NA|TRBV27|NA|TRBJ2-7
TGTGCCAGCAGTTTAGCGGCTCACTACGAGCAGTACTTC
CASSLAAHYEQYF
>NA|TRBV18|NA|TRBJ1-4
TGTGCCAGCTCACCGGTCCCAGCAACTAATGAAAAACTGTTTTTT
CASSPVPATNEKLFF
>few|TRBV6-5|TRBD1|TRBJ2-3
TGTGCCAGCAGTTACCCGGGACAGGGAGGGCCAGATACGCAGTATTTT
CASSYPGQGGPDTQYF
>NA|TRBV28|NA|TRBJ2-7
TGTGCCAGCAGTGTCGGGGACGGCACTTCCTACGAGCAGTACTTC
CASSVGDGTSYEQYF
>NA|TRBV6-2/TRBV6-3|NA|TRBJ2-1
TGTGCCAGCGTGGACAACTCCTACAATGAGCAGTTCTTC
CASVDNSYNEQFF
>NA|TRBV19|NA|TRBJ2-1
TGTGCCAGTAGCCCTGGCAGGAGCTCCTACAATGAGCAGTTCTTC
CASSPGRSSYNEQFF
>NA|TRBV7-9|TRBD2|TRBJ2-3
TGTGCCAGCAGCCATGGACTAGCGGGACCTAGCACAGATACGCAGTATTTT
CASSHGLAGPSTDTQYF
>NA|TRBV28|TRBD2|TRBJ2-3
TGTGCCAGCAGTTCCCTAAGGACTAGCGGGAGGACAGATACGCAGTATTTT
CASSSLRTSGRTDTQYF
>NA|TRBV20-1|NA|TRBJ2-1
TGCAGTGCTAGAGCCAGGGTGGCATACAATGAGCAGTTCTTC
CSARARVAYNEQFF
>NA|TRBV11-3|TRBD1|TRBJ2-3
TGTGCCAGCAGCTCCTGGGCCCCAGACAGGGGAGCCCCAGATACGCAGTATTTT
CASSSWAPDRGAPDTQYF
>NA|TRBV29-1|NA|TRBJ1-3
TGCAGCGCCCGGACTGACAAGGGAAACACCATATATTTT
CSARTDKGNTIYF
>once|TRBV4-2|TRBD2|TRBJ2-7
TGTGCCAGCAGCCAAGAGTTAGTACCTAGCGGGTCCTACGAGCAGTACTTC
CASSQELVPSGSYEQYF
>NA|TRBV28|NA|TRBJ2-1
TGTGCCAGCAGTTTACGACCACCGGCGAATGAGCAGTTCTTC
CASSLRPPANEQFF
>few|TRBV30|NA|TRBJ2-1
TGTGCCTGGAGTGTAGGCGCTGGCAATGAGCAGTTCTTC
CAWSVGAGNEQFF
>NA|TRBV4-3|TRBD2|TRBJ2-2
TGCGCCAGCAGCCCCGGACTAGCCTCCACCGGGGAGCTGTTTTTT
CASSPGLASTGELFF
>NA|TRBV28|NA|TRBJ2-7
TGTGCCAGCTTCGGGACTTTCCGCTCCTACGAGCAGTACTTC
CASFGTFRSYEQYF
>NA|TRBV6-1|TRBD2|TRBJ2-1
TGTGCCAGCAGTCCCAGGCTAGCGGGAGGGCCAAGGGGAGAGCAGTTCTTC
CASSPRLAGGPRGEQFF
>NA|TRBV29-1|NA|TRBJ2-1
TGCAGCGTTGAAGTCGAAACCGCCTACAATGAGCAGTTCTTC
CSVEVETAYNEQFF
>NA|TRBV4-3|NA|TRBJ2-7
TGCGCCAGCAGCCAAGATCGCTGGCAGGGAGGAATGGGGCAGCAGTACTTC
CASSQDRWQGGMGQQYF
>NA|TRBV19|TRBD2|TRBJ2-1
TGTGCCAGTAGTTTAACTCTAGCGGGAGGGACTTACAATGAGCAGTTCTTC
CASSLTLAGGTYNEQFF
>NA|TRBV6-2/TRBV6-3|TRBD2|TRBJ2-5
TGTGCCAGCAGCCCCAACCGACGGAGATACTGGCGGGGGGGAGAGACCCAGTACTTC
CASSPNRRRYWRGGETQYF
>NA|TRBV24-1|NA|TRBJ2-7
TGTGCCACCAGTGTAGGGAATTTCGACGAGCAGTACTTC
CATSVGNFDEQYF
>NA|TRBV3-1|TRBD1|TRBJ2-1
TGTGCCAGCAGCCAGGAGAACAGGGGAAATGAGCAGTTCTTC
CASSQENRGNEQFF
>NA|TRBV13|NA|TRBJ2-1
TGTGCCAGCAGCTTAGGCCCCTCTGAGCAGTTCTTC
CASSLGPSEQFF
>few|TRBV6-1|TRBD2|TRBJ2-3
TGTGCCAGCATGCCTAGCGGGAGGGAGACAGATACGCAGTATTTT
CASMPSGRETDTQYF
>NA|TRBV11-2|NA|TRBJ2-7
TGTGCCAGCAGCTTAGATCCCCAGAACGAGCAGTACTTC
CASSLDPQNEQYF
>NA|TRBV24-1|TRBD2|TRBJ2-1
TGTGCCACCAGTGGAGTCGGTACTAGCGGACTTCCTGATGGTGAGCAGTTCTTC
CATSGVGTSGLPDGEQFF
>NA|TRBV11-2|TRBD2|TRBJ2-3
TGTGCCAGCAGCGTGGGACTAGCGGGAGGGTTTACAGATACGCAGTATTTT
CASSVGLAGGFTDTQYF
>NA|TRBV3-1|TRBD1|TRBJ2-2
TGTGCCAGCAGCCAACTGACAGGGACAGACACCGGGGAGCTGTTTTTT
CASSQLTGTDTGELFF
>NA|TRBV27|NA|TRBJ2-2
TGTGCCAAGGACAGCGCCACCGGGGAGCTGTTTTTT
CAKDSATGELFF
>NA|TRBV6-5|NA|TRBJ1-1
TGTGCCAGCAGCGACTCGTATTACACTGAAGCTTTCTTT
CASSDSYYTEAFF
>NA|TRBV12-3/TRBV12-4|TRBD2|TRBJ2-1
TGTGCCAGCTCGATAGCGGGAGGGCCGAACAATGAGCAGTTCTTC
CASSIAGGPNNEQFF
>NA|TRBV4-1|TRBD1|TRBJ2-3
TGCGCCAGCAGCCTAACGGACAGGGAGAGCACAGATACGCAGTATTTT
CASSLTDRESTDTQYF
>NA|TRBV6-1|NA|TRBJ1-4
TGTGCCAGCAGTGTAGCAGATCAAGCCATTCCCGGGACCCGACCTGAAAAACTGTTTTTT
CASSVADQAIPGTRPEKLFF
>NA|TRBV20-1|NA|TRBJ2-6
TGCAGTGCCCGGACACAGGGCCTCTTCTCTGGGGCCAACGTCCTGACTTTC
CSARTQGLFSGANVLTF
>NA|TRBV19|TRBD1|TRBJ2-1
TGTGCCAGTAGTGGAGGGACAGGGGGCGGCGATGAGCAGTTCTTC
CASSGGTGGGDEQFF
>NA|TRBV19|NA|TRBJ1-2
TGTGCCAGTAGTATCTACAGGGATGGCTACACCTTC
CASSIYRDGYTF
>once|TRBV30|NA|TRBJ2-7
TGTGCCTGGAGTATAGGGAACGAGCAGTACTTC
CAWSIGNEQYF